Below, 9 T cell receptor beta chains from the same sample are listed, as sequenced in a study of response to subunit inactivated influenza vaccine. Using its own MiXCR run on the RT-PCR reads, TCRdb lists one record per CDR3 protein. The repertoire holds under 950,000 distinct CDR3 sequences, with about 20% as singletons. This material consisted of PBMCs from blood, taken more than 4 days after vaccination. The receptors derive from a man aged 50 to 59 who received an inactivated influenza vaccine.

This clonotype came up a few times. The junction departs from germline at one end; a sequencing error may be responsible. This rearrangement joins TRBV20-1 to TRBJ2-7; D may be TRBD2 (5 bases). Germline V gene lookup returns CDR1 DFQATT and CDR2 SNEGSKA (reference sequence). The CDR3 spans 11 residues. DNA for the CDR3: TGCAGTGCTAGAGATGGGTCTAGCAGGCACTTC. Translation gives CSARDGSSRHF.

This clonotype was found many times. The chain combines TRBV5-1 with TRBJ2-1; TRBD2 aligns across 7 bases. Germline loops: CDR1 SGHRS, CDR2 YFSETQ. V lost 4 bases to trimming and J lost 7 bases; unmatched junction nucleotides: 11. The length of the CDR3 is 15 residues. The CDR3 DNA reads as TGCGCCAGCAGCAGGAGCGGGGAAGTCTTGAATGAGCAGTTCTTC. Residues: CASSRSGEVLNEQFF.

This clonotype was counted at least ten times. V usage is TRBV12-3 or TRBV12-4 and J usage is TRBJ2-3; 7 nucleotides align to TRBD1. Trimming cost V 4 bases and J 1 base; bases outside gene matches: 8. The length of the CDR3 is 16 residues. This CDR3 is CASSYSTGWGTDTQYF. CDR3 bases: TGTGCCAGCAGTTATTCGACAGGGTGGGGCACAGATACGCAGTATTTT.

In this sample, this clonotype turned up a few times. The chain joins TRBV3-1 to TRBJ2-1; D may be TRBD2 (5 bases). Germline V gives CDR1 LGHDT, CDR2 YNNKEL (reference sequence). The V gene lost 6 bases and the J gene lost 3 bases, with 12 bases spanning the gap. The CDR3 runs to 14 residues. DNA for the CDR3: TGTGCCAGCAGGGTCAGCGGAGACTACAATGAGCAGTTCTTC. Residues: CASRVSGDYNEQFF.

A few counts support this clonotype. The chain employs TRBV7-2 and TRBJ2-3; 11 bases agree with TRBD2. Germline assignment: CDR1 SGHTA and CDR2 FQGNSA. Unmatched junction bases numbered 6, after V lost 5 bases and J lost 2 bases. The CDR3 length is 16 residues. Here the CDR3 DNA reads TGTGCCAGCAGCAAGGGACTAGCGGAGCTCACAGATACGCAGTATTTT. Translating it yields CASSKGLAELTDTQYF.

This clonotype was detected many times. The chain couples TRBV12-3 or TRBV12-4 to TRBJ1-1, with a tentative D call TRBD1 (5 bases). The CDR3 has 15 amino acids. Trimming shortened V by 3 bases and J by 0 bases, and 11 bases separated the two germline ends. The CDR3 here is CASSFFGAMNTEAFF. DNA for the CDR3: TGTGCCAGCAGTTTTTTTGGGGCCATGAACACTGAAGCTTTCTTT.

Worth noting for this clonotype: At one boundary the junction diverges from the germline segment, which might be a read error. This rearrangement joins TRBV11-2 to TRBJ2-5, with a possible D match to TRBD2 (5 bases). Germline V gene sequence: CDR1 SGHAT, CDR2 FQNNGV. The CDR3 runs to 14 residues. Written as DNA, the CDR3 is TGTGCCAGCAGCTTAGTGGTAGAGGGAGAGACCCAGCACTTC. This gives the protein CASSLVVEGETQHF.

The gene calls are TRBV5-1 and TRBJ1-6; D is unresolved. The V end was cut by 0 bases, the J end by 4 bases, with 8 bases between. CDR3 length: 15 residues. Germline V lookup: CDR1 SGHRS, CDR2 YFSETQ. The CDR3 sequence: CASSLGPGYNSPLHF. The CDR3 DNA reads as TGCGCCAGCAGCTTGGGACCAGGATATAATTCACCCCTCCACTTT.

The chain employs TRBV5-1 and TRBJ1-1; 9 bases map to TRBD1. V dropped 3 bases and J dropped 5; count of bases not matched to a gene: 14. Germline CDR1 reads SGHRS; CDR2 reads YFSETQ. This CDR3 is 17 amino acids long. The CDR3 is CASSYNPGQGTDTEAFF. The CDR3, as DNA: TGCGCCAGCAGCTATAATCCGGGACAGGGAACCGATACTGAAGCTTTCTTT. Based on the CDR3 plus reference TRBV5-1 and TRBJ1-1, the full variable domain is KAGVTQTPRYLIKTRGQQVTLSCSPISGHRSVSWYQQTPGQGLQFLFEYFSETQRNKGNFPGRFSGRQFSNSRSEMNVSTLELGDSALYLCASSYNPGQGTDTEAFFGQGTRLTVV.